The rows below give T cell receptor beta chains drawn from one sample of a study of CD8+CD57+ T cells in acquired aplastic anemia. One entry per CDR3 protein, called by TCRdb with MiXCR from the reads. The sample lists about 180,000 distinct CDR3 sequences; 46% were seen once. The sample was sorted CD4+, CD8+, or CD8+CD57+ T cells (not recorded which) from PBMCs. These receptors all come from a human donor in good health. Each CDR3 is given with its conserved first and last residue. Fields, in order: V gene, clone size, J gene, D gene, CDR3 DNA, CDR3 protein. D genes are given only for firm matches. Only some rows state a clone size, as once, few, many or a class for expanded clones.

TRBV9	many	TRBJ1-1	TRBD1	TGTGCCAGCAGCGTAGGAGGGACAGGGGTCACTGAAGCTTTCTTT	CASSVGGTGVTEAFF
TRBV24-1	many	TRBJ2-7	TRBD1	TGTGCCACCAGCCCCGGGACAGCGGCCTACGAGCAGTACTTC	CATSPGTAAYEQYF
TRBV29-1	.	TRBJ2-7	.	TGCAGCGTTTCAAGGGGGCGGGGGGCGAACACCTACGAGCAGTACTTC	CSVSRGRGANTYEQYF
TRBV7-8	.	TRBJ1-6	.	TGTGCCAGCAGCCAACTTGCGAGGGACTCACCCCTCCACTTT	CASSQLARDSPLHF
TRBV7-2	.	TRBJ2-1	.	TGTGCCAGCAGCTTAGGGAGTTACAATGAGCAGTTCTTC	CASSLGSYNEQFF
TRBV5-4	many	TRBJ1-2	.	TGTGCCAGCAGCACCGGACAGTCTTATGGCTACACCTTC	CASSTGQSYGYTF
TRBV2	once	TRBJ2-5	.	TGTGCCAGCGTGGGAGAGGGTGGGACCCAGTACTTC	CASVGEGGTQYF
TRBV5-1	.	TRBJ2-4	.	TGCGCCAGCAGCTTGGCTGTTACGGGCCCCCTAGCCAAAAACATTCAGTACTTC	CASSLAVTGPLAKNIQYF
TRBV24-1	.	TRBJ1-2	.	TGTGCCACCAGAGGGGAAGGGCGGAACTATGGCTACACCTTC	CATRGEGRNYGYTF
TRBV20-1	.	TRBJ2-3	.	TGCAGCTTGTTTTGGATGGGAGATACGCAGTATTTT	CSLFWMGDTQYF
TRBV6-1	few	TRBJ2-3	.	TGTGCCAGCAGCCTGGGGGGACAGACTAGCACAGATACGCAGTATTTT	CASSLGGQTSTDTQYF
TRBV7-8	.	TRBJ1-2	.	TGTGCCAGCAGCTTAGGGGGGACCTATGGCTACACCTTC	CASSLGGTYGYTF
TRBV4-2	many	TRBJ2-3	.	TGTGCCAGCAGCCAAGTAGGAAGAACTAGCACAGATACGCAGTATTTT	CASSQVGRTSTDTQYF
TRBV10-3	.	TRBJ1-2	.	TGTGCCATCAGTGAAGAATGTGCTAACTATGGCTACACCTTC	CAISEECANYGYTF
TRBV15	.	TRBJ2-3	.	TGTGCCACCAGCAGAGATCGCACGGGGGGCACAGATACGCAGTATTTT	CATSRDRTGGTDTQYF
TRBV15	few	TRBJ2-1	.	TGTGCCACCAGCCCGCGGGATATCTCCTACAATGAGCAGTTCTTC	CATSPRDISYNEQFF
TRBV7-7	.	TRBJ2-7	.	TGTGCTAGCAGCTTAGAGTTCAACGAGCAGTACTTC	CASSLEFNEQYF
TRBV19	few	TRBJ1-4	TRBD1	TGTGCCAGTAGTTCCTCAGGGGGATCGAGGGAAAAACTGTTTTTT	CASSSSGGSREKLFF
TRBV19	.	TRBJ1-3	.	TGTGCCAGTACCCGCGGGGGGTCTGGAAACACCATATATTTT	CASTRGGSGNTIYF
TRBV19	.	TRBJ1-1	TRBD1	TGTGCCAGTAAAGCTCCGGGACAGGCGAACACTGAAGCTTTCTTT	CASKAPGQANTEAFF
TRBV29-1	few	TRBJ1-1	TRBD1	TGCAGCGTTGTTGGGCGAGAAGCAGGGGGGTGTTTCACTGAAGCTTTCTTT	CSVVGREAGGCFTEAFF
TRBV20-1	.	TRBJ1-5	.	TGCAGTGCTAGGACAGGTCATAGCAATCAGCCCCAGCATTTT	CSARTGHSNQPQHF
TRBV10-3	.	TRBJ2-1	TRBD1	TGTGCCTCAAAGGACAGGGTCTCTTCCAATGAGCAGTTCTTC	CASKDRVSSNEQFF
TRBV3-1	.	TRBJ2-6	TRBD1	TGTGCCAGCAGCCACCCGGGACAGGTCTTCTCTGGGGCCAACGTCCTGACTTTC	CASSHPGQVFSGANVLTF
TRBV25-1	.	TRBJ2-1	TRBD1	TGTGCCAGCAGTGCCCTCAGGGGGCACGATGAGCAGTTCTTC	CASSALRGHDEQFF
TRBV15	many	TRBJ2-3	TRBD2	TGTGCCACCAGCAGAGGGACTAGCGGGGGGGCAGATACGCAGTATTTT	CATSRGTSGGADTQYF
TRBV10-2	.	TRBJ2-2	.	TGCGCCAGCAGGTCAGTCCGGAAAACCGGGGAGCTGTTTTTT	CASRSVRKTGELFF
TRBV11-2	.	TRBJ2-4	TRBD2	TGTGCCAGCAGCTTAGTGCGACTAGCGGGAGGGCCAGCCAAAAACATTCAGTACTTC	CASSLVRLAGGPAKNIQYF
TRBV6-4	many	TRBJ2-1	TRBD2	TGTGCCAGCAGTGACCAAGCGGGAGTTACCTACAATGAGCAGTTCTTC	CASSDQAGVTYNEQFF
TRBV2	.	TRBJ2-5	TRBD2	TGTGCCAGCACTGGACTAGCGGGGGGGCAGGAGACCCAGTACTTC	CASTGLAGGQETQYF
TRBV20-1	many	TRBJ2-3	.	TGCAGTGCTAAAGGTTGGGGGCCAGATACGCAGTATTTT	CSAKGWGPDTQYF
TRBV6-5	.	TRBJ2-7	.	TGTGCCAGCGGCCGAGCCGAGCAGTACTTC	CASGRAEQYF
TRBV6-1	.	TRBJ2-2	.	TGTGCCAGCAGTCCCGGCAGGGGATATTCGGAGGCCGGGGAGCTGTTTTTT	CASSPGRGYSEAGELFF
TRBV5-5	many	TRBJ1-1	.	TGTGCCAGCAGCCGCAGCACAGAGAACACTGAAGCTTTCTTT	CASSRSTENTEAFF
TRBV29-1	.	TRBJ1-1	.	TGCAGCGTTGAACGGGACAATTCTCGGCTTTTT	CSVERDNSRLF
TRBV20-1	many	TRBJ2-3	.	TGCAGTGCTAGAGAACGCAGCACAGATACGCAGTATTTT	CSARERSTDTQYF
TRBV30	few	TRBJ1-5	.	TGTGCCTGGAGTCCTGAGGGCTGGGGCAATCAGCCCCAGCATTTT	CAWSPEGWGNQPQHF
TRBV19	once	TRBJ1-1	.	TGTGCCAGTAGTATAGACAGAATGAACACTGAAGCTTTCTTT	CASSIDRMNTEAFF
TRBV5-4	once	TRBJ2-7	TRBD1	TGTGCCAGCAGCTTTGCTCGGGACAGGGGAGACGAGCAGTACTTC	CASSFARDRGDEQYF
TRBV5-6	.	TRBJ2-1	TRBD1	TGTGCCAGCAGCCTCCCGGACAGGGGCCCCTACAATGAGCAGTTCTTC	CASSLPDRGPYNEQFF
TRBV2	.	TRBJ2-7	.	TGTGCCAGCAGGGTCGGCAGAGCCTACGAGCAGTACTTC	CASRVGRAYEQYF
TRBV11-2	.	TRBJ2-7	TRBD2	TGTGCCAGCAGCTACCTTTTGGTAGCGGGAGTCGACGAGCAGTACTTC	CASSYLLVAGVDEQYF
TRBV14	many	TRBJ2-1	TRBD2	TGTGCCAGCAGCCAAGATCGACTAGCGGGACGCAATGAGCAGTTCTTC	CASSQDRLAGRNEQFF
TRBV5-4	many	TRBJ2-7	TRBD1	TGTGCCAGCAGCTTGGGGGCAGGGGGTTCCTACGAGCAGTACTTC	CASSLGAGGSYEQYF
TRBV6-2/TRBV6-3	.	TRBJ1-5	TRBD1	TGTGCCAGCAGTTACCCCACCGGGACAGGGGGTCAGCCCCAGCATTTT	CASSYPTGTGGQPQHF
TRBV6-2/TRBV6-3	.	TRBJ2-7	TRBD2	TGTGCCAGCTCTCCCAAGGGAGTAGCGGGAGATTTGTACGAGCAGTACTTC	CASSPKGVAGDLYEQYF
TRBV20-1	many	TRBJ2-1	.	TGCAGTGCTTTTGTAGGACTTCACAATGAGCAGTTCTTC	CSAFVGLHNEQFF
TRBV6-1	.	TRBJ1-4	TRBD1	TGTGCCAGCAGTGTTGACAGGGGGCCTGAAAAACTGTTTTTT	CASSVDRGPEKLFF
TRBV9	.	TRBJ2-7	TRBD1	TGTGCCAGCAGCGCCCGGGACAGGAACTACGAGCAGTACTTC	CASSARDRNYEQYF
TRBV11-1	.	TRBJ2-3	.	TGTGCCAGCAGCTCAGGGTCCTTAGACACAGATACGCAGTATTTT	CASSSGSLDTDTQYF